The 29 T cell receptor beta chains reported below all come from one sample, sequenced in a study of early stage breast cancer tumors. Using immunoSEQ multiplex PCR, the repertoire was profiled, and TCRdb retains in-frame clones only, with some absent. The top ten clones hold 4% to 5.5% of a sample with tens of thousands of clones, over 80% of them seen once. The sequencing input was blood. These TCRs come from a person between 65 and 79 years old with breast cancer.

DNA for the CDR3: TGCGCCAGCAGTGAGTCCGGACTAGCGGGATATGGGGGCGAGCAGTACTTC. It specifies CASSESGLAGYGGEQYF. The V gene is TRBV10-1, the J gene TRBJ2-7; 12 positions match TRBD2. Germline assignment: CDR1 WNHNN and CDR2 SYGVQD (reference sequence). V gave up 0 bases and J gave up 6 bases; unmatched junction bases: 9. The CDR3 has 17 amino acids.

This clone is a singleton in its sample. The chain employs TRBV9 and TRBJ1-2; 8 nucleotides line up with TRBD1. Germline V lookup: CDR1 SGDLS, CDR2 YYNGEE. Trimming removed 3 bases from V and 7 bases from J; junction bases left unmatched: 14. CDR3 size: 16 residues. This CDR3 is CASSAGQGTSERGYTF. In nucleotides, the CDR3 is TGTGCCAGCAGCGCCGGACAGGGTACCTCAGAGCGTGGCTACACCTTC.

This chain joins TRBV30 and TRBJ1-2; D is uncertain. The CDR3 runs to 11 residues. Germline V gene sequence: CDR1 GTSNPN, CDR2 SVGIG (reference sequence). V lost 1 base and J 4 bases, leaving 4 bases between the germline ends. The CDR3 protein is CAWSASYGYTF. The CDR3 nucleotides read TGTGCCTGGAGTGCGAGCTATGGCTACACCTTC.

The chain recombines TRBV30 with TRBJ1-4; no firm D call. The V end was cut by 1 base, the J end by 7 bases, with 7 bases between. Germline V lookup: CDR1 GTSNPN, CDR2 SVGIG (reference sequence). This CDR3 is built from 12 residues. The CDR3 is CAWSDRGEKLFF. The CDR3, as DNA: TGTGCCTGGAGTGACCGGGGTGAAAAACTGTTTTTT. The full variable domain, its missing parts supplied by reference TRBV30 and TRBJ1-4, is SQTIHQWPATLVQPVGSPLSLECTVEGTSNPNLYWYRQAAGRGLQLLFYSVGIGQISSEVPQNLSASRPQDRQFILSSKKLLLSDSGFYLCAWSDRGEKLFFGSGTQLSVL.

The chain is built from TRBV7-6 and TRBJ1-6; D gene uncertain. V was clipped by 3 bases and J by 6 bases, with 9 bases between them. The CDR3 loop spans 14 amino acids. Germline CDR1 is SGHVS and CDR2 is FNYEAQ. CDR3 sequence: CASSLQYSNSPLHF. The CDR3 DNA is TGTGCCAGCAGCTTGCAGTACAGTAATTCACCCCTCCACTTT.

The CDR3 sequence is CAWSGVVRETQYF. CDR3 coding DNA: TGTGCCTGGAGTGGCGTCGTAAGAGAGACCCAGTACTTC. The chain joins TRBV30 to TRBJ2-5; D not resolved. Trimming removed 1 base from V and 4 bases from J, with 10 bases in between. The CDR3 is 13 amino acids. Germline V gene sequence: CDR1 GTSNPN, CDR2 SVGIG (reference sequence).

A single count supports this clone. The gene calls are TRBV4-2 and TRBJ2-2; 8 bases are a match to TRBD2. Per germline, CDR1 LGHNA and CDR2 YNFKEQ. CDR3 length equals 17 residues. The V segment lost 0 bases and the J segment 5 bases; nucleotides outside the gene matches: 8. The CDR3 region has the DNA TGTGCCAGCAGCCAAGACTGGAGCGGGGGAGTTACCGGGGAGCTGTTTTTT. Its translation: CASSQDWSGGVTGELFF.

This CDR3 reads CASSTTLGGGYEQYF. CDR3 DNA sequence: TGTGCCAGCAGTACGACGTTGGGGGGGGGCTACGAGCAGTACTTC. This chain joins TRBV6-6 and TRBJ2-7, with 7 bases lining up with TRBD2. Per the germline V gene, CDR1 is MNHNY and CDR2 is SVGAGI (reference sequence). The V gene end was trimmed by 5 bases and the J gene end by 3 bases; junction bases not matched to a gene: 10. CDR3 length equals 15 residues.

The gene calls are TRBV7-2 and TRBJ1-2, with a possible D match to TRBD1 (5 bases). CDR3 length equals 17 residues. Looked up from germline, CDR1 is SGHTA and CDR2 is FQGNSA. The V end lost 3 bases, the J end lost 2 bases, and 19 bases lay between the germline ends. This chain's CDR3 is CASSLRTPAILNYGYTF. DNA for the CDR3: TGTGCCAGCAGCTTGAGGACACCCGCAATATTAAACTATGGCTACACCTTC.

V is TRBV5-1 and J is TRBJ2-7, with 11 bases aligning to TRBD1. CDR1 SGHRS and CDR2 YFSETQ come from the germline V gene. There are 14 residues in the CDR3. V gave up 6 bases and J gave up 3 bases; unmatched junction bases: 5. CDR3 DNA sequence: TGCGCCAGCACCCTCGGGACAGGGGGCTACGAGCAGTACTTC. This codes for CASTLGTGGYEQYF.

The sample holds one count of this clone. This chain connects TRBV28 to TRBJ2-7, with D possibly matching TRBD1 (6 bases). Germline V gene data show CDR1 as MDHEN and CDR2 as SYDVKM. V lost 6 bases to trimming and J lost 1 base, with 13 bases between them. There are 14 residues in the CDR3. CDR3 sequence (DNA): TGTGCCAGCAGCTTCTCACAGGGTTCCTACGAGCAGTACTTC. Protein: CASSFSQGSYEQYF.

This clone was seen only a few times. This sequence joins TRBV27 and TRBJ2-2, with D uncertain. The CDR3 extends over 13 amino acids. CDR1 MNHEY and CDR2 SMNVEV come from the germline V gene (reference sequence). Trimming took off 0 bases at V and 8 bases at J, with 7 bases between the two ends. DNA for the CDR3: TGTGCCAGCAGTTTATCTTTTCGTGGGGAGCTGTTTTTT. Amino acid sequence: CASSLSFRGELFF.

This sequence joins TRBV2 and TRBJ1-6; 10 positions match TRBD1. Germline values: CDR1 SNHLY, CDR2 FYNNEI. The junction had 8 bases not matched to a gene; V was cut back by 8 bases and J by 13 bases. This CDR3 region has 13 residues. The CDR3 protein is CASERDRGGPLHF. DNA for the CDR3: TGTGCCAGCGAACGGGACAGGGGAGGGCCCCTCCACTTT.

This clone was seen only once. The rearrangement links TRBV9 to TRBJ1-5; 8 nucleotides align to TRBD1. Germline V CDR1 and CDR2: SGDLS, YYNGEE. J gave up 1 base and V 4 bases, and 4 bases lay outside the gene matches. The CDR3 extends over 15 amino acids. This chain's CDR3 is CASSPGTGSNQPQHF. For the CDR3, the DNA is TGTGCCAGCAGCCCCGGGACAGGAAGCAATCAGCCCCAGCATTTT.

The count of this clone is one. This rearrangement joins TRBV28 to TRBJ2-3, with 12 bases identical to TRBD2. The CDR3 consists of 17 residues. The V and J ends lost 5 bases and 0 bases, in that order; junction bases with no gene match: 6. Germline CDR1 MDHEN, CDR2 SYDVKM. Here the CDR3 reads CASSPGGLAGSTDTQYF. The DNA of the CDR3 is TGTGCCAGCAGTCCGGGAGGACTAGCGGGAAGCACAGATACGCAGTATTTT.

This chain uses TRBV5-1 with TRBJ1-2, with TRBD1 matching over 7 bases. The CDR3 runs 13 residues. V shed 3 bases, J shed 8 bases, and the junction held 7 bases outside the gene matches. Germline V gives CDR1 SGHRS, CDR2 YFSETQ. The chain's CDR3 is CASSSQGFVGYTF. In DNA, the CDR3 is TGCGCCAGCAGCTCACAGGGGTTCGTAGGCTACACCTTC. Drawing the rest from reference TRBV5-1 and TRBJ1-2, the complete variable domain is KAGVTQTPRYLIKTRGQQVTLSCSPISGHRSVSWYQQTPGQGLQFLFEYFSETQRNKGNFPGRFSGRQFSNSRSEMNVSTLELGDSALYLCASSSQGFVGYTFGSGTRLTVV.

The chain recombines TRBV5-1 with TRBJ1-6, with TRBD1 identical over 10 bases. The V gene end was trimmed by 3 bases and the J gene end by 3 bases; junction bases not matched to a gene: 6. CDR1 is SGHRS and CDR2 is YFSETQ in the germline V gene. This CDR3 comprises 17 residues. CDR3 DNA sequence: TGCGCCAGCAGCTCCAAGGACAGGGGGGACTATAATTCACCCCTCCACTTT. Protein sequence: CASSSKDRGDYNSPLHF.

V usage is TRBV6-6 and J usage is TRBJ1-4; TRBD1 matches 7 bases. V lost 5 bases and J lost 0; bases outside the gene matches: 3. The germline V gene has CDR1 MNHNY and CDR2 SVGAGI (reference sequence). The CDR3 consists of 15 residues. The CDR3 region is CASSGTAATNEKLFF. CDR3 coding DNA: TGTGCCAGCAGTGGGACAGCAGCAACTAATGAAAAACTGTTTTTT.

This clone was detected once. The rearrangement uses TRBV19 and TRBJ1-4; D gene unclear. The CDR3 has 13 amino acids. The V end lost 6 bases, the J end lost 6 bases, and 11 bases lay between the germline ends. Germline CDR1 and CDR2: LNHDA and SQIVND (reference sequence). The DNA of the CDR3 is TGTGCCAGTAGGTACAGCTTTGATGAAAAACTGTTTTTT. Protein sequence: CASRYSFDEKLFF. The variable domain in full, with the rest retrieved from reference TRBV19 and TRBJ1-4, is DGGITQSPKYLFRKEGQNVTLSCEQNLNHDAMYWYRQDPGQGLRLIYYSQIVNDFQKGDIAEGYSVSREKKESFPLTVTSAQKNPTAFYLCASRYSFDEKLFFGSGTQLSVL.

The chain joins TRBV29-1 to TRBJ1-2; TRBD1 aligns across 7 bases. Germline CDR1 is SQVTM and CDR2 is ANQGSEA. V was pared by 7 bases and J by 8 bases, with 10 bases of the junction left unmatched. CDR3 length equals 12 residues. This chain's CDR3 is CSADRDRLGYTF. The CDR3 nucleotides read TGCAGCGCCGACAGGGATCGACTCGGCTACACCTTC.

Comment on this clone: Sequence at one end of the junction differs from germline and may be a read error. The chain couples TRBV5-1 to TRBJ1-2, with 7 bases lining up with TRBD1. Germline assignment: CDR1 SGHRS and CDR2 YFSETQ. The CDR3 is 13 amino acids. In DNA form, the CDR3 reads TGCGCCAGCAGCTTCGAGGCGACAGGGCCCTTCGCCTTC. It specifies CASSFEATGPFAF.

The CDR3 sequence is CASSLTFAGGPYNEQFF. The CDR3 DNA follows: TGTGCCAGCAGTTTAACGTTCGCGGGAGGGCCCTACAATGAGCAGTTCTTC. The chain links TRBV27 to TRBJ2-1; 9 nucleotides line up with TRBD2. With V trimmed by 2 bases and J by 2 bases, 7 bases remained unmatched. The germline gives CDR1 MNHEY, CDR2 SMNVEV (reference sequence). CDR3 length: 17 amino acids.

The chain combines TRBV25-1 with TRBJ2-7; 10 positions match TRBD2. Unmatched junction bases numbered 7, after V lost 3 bases and J lost 2 bases. Germline CDR1 is MGHDK and CDR2 is SYGVNS. The CDR3 has 16 amino acids. The CDR3 DNA is TGTGCCAGCAGTGATTCTGCTAGCGGGAGAGCCTACGAGCAGTACTTC. Translating it yields CASSDSASGRAYEQYF.

The chain combines TRBV29-1 with TRBJ2-3, with D perhaps TRBD1 (6 bases). In germline, CDR1 is SQVTM, CDR2 ANQGSEA. V dropped 3 bases and J dropped 2 bases, with 12 bases sitting between them. CDR3 length: 14 residues. Here the CDR3 DNA reads TGCAGCGTTGAGGGACACCAACTCACAGATACGCAGTATTTT. Protein sequence: CSVEGHQLTDTQYF.

The chain links TRBV29-1 to TRBJ2-5, with TRBD1 as a possible D gene (5 bases). The CDR3 has 13 amino acids. V shed 4 bases and J shed 2 bases, with 11 bases lying between them. In germline, CDR1 is SQVTM, CDR2 ANQGSEA. The CDR3 DNA reads as TGCAGCGTTGTGGGGCAGGGACAAGAGACCCAGTACTTC. Translating it yields CSVVGQGQETQYF.

This clone was observed once. The chain links TRBV9 to TRBJ2-7; 7 nucleotides align to TRBD2. Germline CDR1 SGDLS, CDR2 YYNGEE. V shed 1 base and J 6 bases; nucleotides not matched to a gene: 7. CDR3 size: 14 residues. Here the CDR3 reads CASSVRWEGTEQYF. CDR3 in DNA: TGTGCCAGCAGCGTAAGGTGGGAGGGGACCGAGCAGTACTTC. The variable domain in full, with the rest retrieved from reference TRBV9 and TRBJ2-7, is DSGVTQTPKHLITATGQRVTLRCSPRSGDLSVYWYQQSLDQGLQFLIQYYNGEERAKGNILERFSAQQFPDLHSELNLSSLELGDSALYFCASSVRWEGTEQYFGPGTRLTVT.

The V and J genes are TRBV9 and TRBJ1-2; D unresolved. Germline V gene lookup returns CDR1 SGDLS and CDR2 YYNGEE. The V end was cut by 4 bases, the J end by 6 bases, with 16 bases between. CDR3 length equals 14 residues. CDR3 nucleotide sequence: TGTGCCAGCAGCAGACTCGTGGTAGGCCATGGCTACACCTTC. Residues: CASSRLVVGHGYTF. Based on the CDR3 plus reference TRBV9 and TRBJ1-2, the full variable domain is DSGVTQTPKHLITATGQRVTLRCSPRSGDLSVYWYQQSLDQGLQFLIQYYNGEERAKGNILERFSAQQFPDLHSELNLSSLELGDSALYFCASSRLVVGHGYTFGSGTRLTVV.

Remarks on this clone: Mismatch with germline at one junction end may stem from a read error. The chain uses TRBV28 and TRBJ2-7, with 12 bases identical to TRBD1. The CDR3 runs 12 residues. Germline assignment: CDR1 MDHEN and CDR2 SYDVKM. The CDR3 spells CASRYPGQGADF. The CDR3 DNA sequence: TGTGCCAGCAGATACCCGGGACAGGGGGCGGACTTC.

The chain recombines TRBV5-1 with TRBJ2-4; weak D call: TRBD1 (6 bases). V gave up 0 bases and J gave up 0 bases, with 13 bases separating them. The CDR3 runs 17 residues. Germline V gene lookup returns CDR1 SGHRS and CDR2 YFSETQ. The CDR3 region is CASSLAMDSLAKNIQYF. DNA of the CDR3: TGCGCCAGCAGCTTGGCCATGGACAGTTTAGCCAAAAACATTCAGTACTTC.